This passage covers 14 T cell receptor beta chains from one sample sequenced in a study of OX40 agonist ivuxolimab in advanced cancers. Sequenced by immunoSEQ multiplex PCR; TCRdb stores in-frame clones only, minus some. This sample has approximately 69,000 clones; 90% occur once, and the top ten carry more than 9%. The sample in question was CD4+ or CD8+ T cells sorted from blood, obtained in a trial of the OX40 agonist ivuxolimab. Every receptor here comes from an adult with an advanced solid tumor such as melanoma, head and neck, liver or kidney cancer.

The CDR3 DNA follows: TGTGCCAGCAGCTCTGGCCAGGGGGAGCCCGACACCGGGGAGCTGTTTTTT. Translating it yields CASSSGQGEPDTGELFF. V and J are TRBV11-3 and TRBJ2-2, with 7 bases identical to TRBD1. Germline loops: CDR1 SGHNT, CDR2 YENEEA. This CDR3 region has 17 residues. V gave up 4 bases and J gave up 3 bases; unmatched junction bases: 11.

V gene TRBV9 combines with J gene TRBJ2-3; D gene ambiguous. V lost 3 bases and J lost 4, with 15 bases in between. The CDR3 spans 15 residues. Looked up from germline, CDR1 is SGDLS and CDR2 is YYNGEE. Written as DNA, the CDR3 is TGTGCCAGCAGCGCCCAACTGAGTGGGCCAGATACGCAGTATTTT. Amino acid sequence: CASSAQLSGPDTQYF. Based on the CDR3 plus reference TRBV9 and TRBJ2-3, the full variable domain is DSGVTQTPKHLITATGQRVTLRCSPRSGDLSVYWYQQSLDQGLQFLIQYYNGEERAKGNILERFSAQQFPDLHSELNLSSLELGDSALYFCASSAQLSGPDTQYFGPGTRLTVL.

The CDR3 sequence is CASSSGPTSGRAYEQYF. The CDR3 DNA sequence: TGCGCCAGCAGCTCTGGCCCGACTAGCGGGAGGGCCTACGAGCAGTACTTC. The genes are TRBV5-1 and TRBJ2-7; 14 bases agree with TRBD2. CDR1 SGHRS and CDR2 YFSETQ come from the germline V gene. After removal of 3 bases from V and 2 bases from J, the junction contained 7 bases not matched to a gene. The CDR3 contains 17 residues. Full variable domain (missing parts from reference TRBV5-1 and TRBJ2-7): KAGVTQTPRYLIKTRGQQVTLSCSPISGHRSVSWYQQTPGQGLQFLFEYFSETQRNKGNFPGRFSGRQFSNSRSEMNVSTLELGDSALYLCASSSGPTSGRAYEQYFGPGTRLTVT.

The V call is TRBV28, the J call TRBJ1-4, with a possible D match to TRBD1 (6 bases). CDR1 MDHEN and CDR2 SYDVKM come from the germline V gene. V lost 8 bases, J lost 10 bases, and 14 bases lay in between. The CDR3 has 12 amino acids. CDR3: CASGDRLAKLFF. DNA for the CDR3: TGTGCCAGCGGTGACAGGTTGGCAAAACTGTTTTTT. Combining the CDR3 with reference TRBV28 and TRBJ1-4 gives the whole variable domain DVKVTQSSRYLVKRTGEKVFLECVQDMDHENMFWYRQDPGLGLRLIYFSYDVKMKEKGDIPEGYSVSREKKERFSLILESASTNQTSMYLCASGDRLAKLFFGSGTQLSVL.

The rearrangement joins TRBV27 to TRBJ2-5, with D unresolved. The CDR3 has 13 amino acids. V was pared by 6 bases and J by 5 bases, with 13 bases between. CDR1 and CDR2 from the germline V gene are MNHEY and SMNVEV (reference sequence). The chain's CDR3 is CASSPLTWETQYF. CDR3 sequence (DNA): TGTGCCAGCAGCCCACTGACTTGGGAGACCCAGTACTTC.

The chain employs TRBV7-9 and TRBJ2-5; TRBD2 aligns across 10 bases. The V gene end was trimmed by 5 bases and the J gene end by 1 base; junction bases not matched to a gene: 4. This CDR3 is 15 amino acids long. Germline values: CDR1 SEHNR, CDR2 FQNEAQ (reference sequence). The CDR3 sequence: CASSPWTSGQETQYF. The CDR3, as DNA: TGTGCCAGCAGCCCCTGGACTAGCGGCCAAGAGACCCAGTACTTC.

The V call is TRBV15, the J call TRBJ2-1, with 11 nucleotides matching TRBD2. Germline CDR1 and CDR2: LNHNV and YYDKDF (reference sequence). Trimming took 2 bases from V and 8 from J; bases not matched to a gene: 14. There are 18 residues in the CDR3. The CDR3 sequence is CATSRTPLAGGPLHEQFF. CDR3 in DNA: TGTGCCACCAGCAGAACCCCATTAGCGGGAGGGCCCCTCCATGAGCAGTTCTTC.

The V and J genes are TRBV6-6 and TRBJ2-1; TRBD1 matches at 7 bases. The CDR3 has 16 amino acids. The V segment lost 8 bases and the J segment 6 bases; nucleotides outside the gene matches: 16. Germline V gene lookup returns CDR1 MNHNY and CDR2 SVGAGI (reference sequence). The CDR3 protein is CASRPPETGLVNEQFF. The CDR3 region has the DNA TGTGCCAGCCGACCCCCCGAGACAGGGTTGGTCAATGAGCAGTTCTTC.

The chain uses TRBV4-3 and TRBJ2-3; D gene unclear. From germline, CDR1 is LGHNA and CDR2 YSLEER. The CDR3 sequence is 17 residues long. Between the trimmed V and J ends, which lost 0 bases and 0 bases, there was a span of 13 bases. The CDR3 DNA is TGCGCCAGCAGCCAAGATTGGAGTCTTGCCAGCACAGATACGCAGTATTTT. Translating it yields CASSQDWSLASTDTQYF.

The V gene is TRBV5-6, the J gene TRBJ2-4; D is unresolved. Germline V gene sequence: CDR1 SGHDT, CDR2 YYEEEE. The CDR3 length is 14 residues. V lost 1 base to trimming and J lost 6 bases, with 11 bases between them. CDR3 sequence: CASSLLDFRNIQYF. The CDR3 region has the DNA TGTGCCAGCAGCTTGTTAGATTTTAGAAACATTCAGTACTTC.

This clone was observed a single time. The rearrangement links TRBV11-1 to TRBJ2-5, with D unclear. CDR1 and CDR2 from the germline V gene are SGHAT and FQDESV (reference sequence). The CDR3 is 14 residues long. V was trimmed by 5 bases and J by 0 bases, leaving 10 bases between them. CDR3 protein: CASSVDSYQETQYF. The CDR3 nucleotides read TGTGCCAGCAGCGTAGATTCGTACCAAGAGACCCAGTACTTC. Supplemented by reference TRBV11-1 and TRBJ2-5, the full variable domain reads EAEVAQSPRYKITEKSQAVAFWCDPISGHATLYWYRQILGQGPELLVQFQDESVVDDSQLPKDRFSAERLKGVDSTLKIQPAELGDSAMYLCASSVDSYQETQYFGPGTRLLVL.

The rearrangement joins TRBV7-8 to TRBJ1-1; D is unresolved. The germline V and J ends were trimmed by 5 bases and 9 bases, with 22 bases remaining between them. CDR1 and CDR2 (germline): SGHVS, FQNEAQ. CDR3 length equals 15 residues. CDR3 loop: CASSPRHRPLHQAFF. CDR3 in DNA: TGTGCCAGCAGCCCAAGACATCGGCCCCTACATCAAGCTTTCTTT.

The chain has TRBV5-1 and TRBJ2-3, with 8 bases identical to TRBD2. The CDR3 extends over 16 amino acids. CDR1 SGHRS and CDR2 YFSETQ come from the germline V gene. V shed 2 bases and J 2 bases; nucleotides not matched to a gene: 7. CDR3 in amino acids: CASSFLAGGNTDTQYF. The CDR3 nucleotides read TGCGCCAGCAGCTTTTTGGCGGGAGGCAACACAGATACGCAGTATTTT.

The rearrangement links TRBV29-1 to TRBJ2-1; 8 positions match TRBD2. The germline gives CDR1 SQVTM, CDR2 ANQGSEA. V lost 8 bases and J lost 4; bases outside the gene matches: 10. CDR3 length: 14 residues. The CDR3 sequence: CSFKPGLGYNEQFF. As DNA, the CDR3 is TGCAGCTTTAAACCGGGACTAGGATACAATGAGCAGTTCTTC.